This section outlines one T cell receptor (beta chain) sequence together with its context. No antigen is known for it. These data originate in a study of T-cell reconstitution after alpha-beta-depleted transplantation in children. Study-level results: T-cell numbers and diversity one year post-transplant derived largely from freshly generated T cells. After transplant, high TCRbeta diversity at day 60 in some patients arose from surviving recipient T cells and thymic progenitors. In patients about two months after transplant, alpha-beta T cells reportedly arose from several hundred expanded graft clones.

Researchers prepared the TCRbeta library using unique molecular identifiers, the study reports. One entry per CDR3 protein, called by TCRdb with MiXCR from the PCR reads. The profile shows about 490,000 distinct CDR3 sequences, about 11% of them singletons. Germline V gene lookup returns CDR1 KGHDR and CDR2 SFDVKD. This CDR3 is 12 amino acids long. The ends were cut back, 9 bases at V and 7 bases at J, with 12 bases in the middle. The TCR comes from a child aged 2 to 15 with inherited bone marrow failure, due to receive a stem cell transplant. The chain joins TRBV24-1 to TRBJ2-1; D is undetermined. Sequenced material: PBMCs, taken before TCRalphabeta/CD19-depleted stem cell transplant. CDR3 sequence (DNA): TGTGCCACCTCGTTAGCTAGGAATGAGCAGTTCTTC. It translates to CATSLARNEQFF.